Presented here are 28 T cell receptor beta chains from one specimen sequenced in a study of response to subunit inactivated influenza vaccine. TCRdb reprocessed the RT-PCR reads via MiXCR and lists one record per CDR3 protein. The repertoire holds around 500,000 distinct CDR3 sequences, with roughly 9.7% as singletons. The sample consisted of PBMCs from blood, taken 45 days after vaccination. These receptors were obtained from a man aged 45-60 years who received an inactivated influenza vaccine.

This clonotype occurred many times. The chain joins TRBV20-1 to TRBJ2-1; TRBD1 agrees at 7 bases. The V gene end was trimmed by 5 bases and the J gene end by 2 bases; junction bases not matched to a gene: 9. The CDR3 covers 15 residues. Germline assignment: CDR1 DFQATT and CDR2 SNEGSKA (reference sequence). The CDR3 nucleotides read TGCAGTGCTTCGTCCGGGACAGATCCCTACAATGAGCAGTTCTTC. This encodes CSASSGTDPYNEQFF.

The chain carries TRBV29-1 and TRBJ2-1, with D possibly being TRBD1 or TRBD2 (5 bases each). Trimming took off 4 bases at V and 4 bases at J, with 11 bases between the two ends. From germline, CDR1 is SQVTM and CDR2 ANQGSEA. The CDR3 has 13 amino acids. This CDR3 reads CSVVSGRYNEQFF. The CDR3 nucleotides are TGCAGCGTTGTGTCAGGGAGATACAATGAGCAGTTCTTC.

V is TRBV20-1 and J is TRBJ2-7, with 7 bases identical to TRBD2. There are 14 residues in the CDR3. The junction had 9 bases not matched to a gene; V was cut back by 6 bases and J by 1 base. CDR1 is DFQATT and CDR2 is SNEGSKA in the germline V gene (reference sequence). The CDR3 region has the DNA TGCAGTGCAGACGCGACAGCGGGATCCTACGAGCAGTACTTC. Translating gives CSADATAGSYEQYF.

To note about this clonotype: This may come from a read error, since a much larger clone is one base off. The chain couples TRBV12-3 or TRBV12-4 to TRBJ2-1; 8 positions match TRBD1. This CDR3 is built from 13 residues. As DNA, the CDR3 is TGTGCCAGCAGTTTGTCAGGGGGCAATGAGCAGTGCTTC. It translates to CASSLSGGNEQCF.

This clonotype was seen a few times. CDR3 in amino acids: CASSYSAGQGRETQYF. The CDR3 region has the DNA TGTGCCAGCAGTTACTCGGCGGGACAGGGACGGGAGACCCAGTACTTC. The V and J genes are TRBV6-5 and TRBJ2-5; 9 bases are a match to TRBD1. Unmatched junction bases numbered 7, after V lost 0 bases and J lost 5 bases. This CDR3 has 16 amino acids. Per germline, CDR1 MNHEY and CDR2 SVGAGI.

In its sample, this clonotype was seen a few times. This chain connects TRBV28 to TRBJ1-2; D gene uncertain. Germline assignment: CDR1 MDHEN and CDR2 SYDVKM. Trimming cost V 6 bases and J 1 base, with 21 bases left between them. CDR3 length: 17 amino acids. Written as DNA, the CDR3 is TGTGCCAGCAGCTCTGGAGGCCGGGTACGGTTTAACTATGGCTACACCTTC. This translates into CASSSGGRVRFNYGYTF.

This clonotype was seen ten or more times. The chain couples TRBV20-1 to TRBJ1-5, with TRBD1 matching over 8 bases. This CDR3 has 13 amino acids. The J segment lost 6 bases and the V segment lost 4 bases, leaving 5 bases of the junction unmatched. The V gene's germline CDR1 is DFQATT and CDR2 SNEGSKA (reference sequence). The DNA for the CDR3 is TGCAGTGCTACCGAAGACAGGGGTCAGCCCCAGCATTTT. Translating gives CSATEDRGQPQHF.

This clonotype has a count of ten or more. The chain has TRBV21-1 and TRBJ2-5. TRBV21-1 is marked as a pseudogene. CDR3 length: 15 amino acids. The CDR3 sequence is CASSKAGPYQETQYF. CDR3 nucleotide sequence: TGTGCCAGCAGCAAGGCAGGACCGTACCAAGAGACCCAGTACTTC.

In this sample, this clonotype turned up many times. The CDR3 DNA is TGTGCCAGCAGCTTAACCCATGAGCAGTTCTTC. This codes for CASSLTHEQFF. This chain uses TRBV7-9 with TRBJ2-1; D is ambiguous. CDR3 length: 11 amino acids. Germline CDR1 and CDR2: SEHNR and FQNEAQ (reference sequence). Trimming removed 2 bases from V and 8 bases from J, with 4 bases in between.

The gene calls are TRBV12-3 or TRBV12-4 and TRBJ1-5, with D unclear. V was trimmed by 3 bases and J by 1 base, leaving 10 bases between them. CDR3 length: 15 residues. The CDR3 DNA follows: TGTGCCAGCAGTTTCGGAGGATTGAGCAATCAGCCCCAGCATTTT. Protein product: CASSFGGLSNQPQHF.

The rearrangement joins TRBV7-9 to TRBJ2-3; 9 bases line up with TRBD2. The CDR3 contains 15 residues. J lost 3 bases, V lost 5 bases, and 6 bases had no gene match. In germline, CDR1 is SEHNR, CDR2 FQNEAQ (reference sequence). In DNA, the CDR3 is TGTGCCAGCAGCCCCCAGCGGGGGGCAACAGATACGCAGTATTTT. Protein: CASSPQRGATDTQYF. The whole variable domain, remainder taken from reference TRBV7-9 and TRBJ2-3, is DTGVSQNPRHKITKRGQNVTFRCDPISEHNRLYWYRQTLGQGPEFLTYFQNEAQLEKSRLLSDRFSAERPKGSFSTLEIQRTEQGDSAMYLCASSPQRGATDTQYFGPGTRLTVL.

There are a few counts of this clonotype. The rearrangement uses TRBV28 and TRBJ2-7; D gene unclear. CDR1 and CDR2 (germline): MDHEN, SYDVKM. The CDR3 runs to 11 residues. Trimming pared 6 bases from V and 4 bases from J, leaving 7 bases between. DNA of the CDR3: TGTGCCAGCAGCACAGTGTACGAGCAGTACTTC. Its translation is CASSTVYEQYF.

The gene calls are TRBV10-3 and TRBJ2-3; 8 positions match TRBD1. J gave up 3 bases and V 0 bases, and 2 bases lay outside the gene matches. This CDR3 region has 15 residues. Germline CDR1 is ENHRY and CDR2 is SYGVKD. The CDR3 DNA sequence: TGTGCCATCAGTGAGTCAAACAGGGGGACAGATACGCAGTATTTT. This codes for CAISESNRGTDTQYF.

The genes are TRBV5-1 and TRBJ2-7; tentatively, D is TRBD2 (6 bases). In germline, CDR1 is SGHRS, CDR2 YFSETQ. The CDR3 consists of 15 residues. The V gene lost 2 bases and the J gene lost 5 bases, with 17 bases spanning the gap. The CDR3 DNA sequence: TGCGCCAGCAGCTTAATCCCCGGGAGTTACAACGAGCAGTACTTC. Encoded protein: CASSLIPGSYNEQYF.

This clonotype was detected only a few times. The chain links TRBV4-3 to TRBJ1-6; perhaps TRBD1 as D (5 bases). The germline V gene has CDR1 LGHNA and CDR2 YSLEER. V was shortened by 4 bases and J by 7 bases, with 14 bases between the two germline ends. This CDR3 comprises 15 residues. The DNA for the CDR3 is TGCGCCAGCAGCCTCCAAGGGGTTCAGAATTCACCCCTCCACTTT. Translated, it gives CASSLQGVQNSPLHF.

This clonotype was detected a few times. The V and J genes are TRBV11-2 and TRBJ2-7; D gene unclear. Per the germline V gene, CDR1 is SGHAT and CDR2 is FQNNGV. Trimming shortened V by 5 bases and J by 0 bases, and 11 bases separated the two germline ends. This CDR3 comprises 14 residues. CDR3 region: CASSPNAISYEQYF. Here the CDR3 DNA reads TGTGCCAGCAGCCCTAATGCCATCTCCTACGAGCAGTACTTC.

The J gene is TRBJ2-7, the V gene TRBV5-1, with D possibly being TRBD1 or TRBD2 (5 bases each). The V gene's germline CDR1 is SGHRS and CDR2 YFSETQ. V was pared by 0 bases and J by 5 bases, with 27 bases between. The CDR3 covers 19 residues. The CDR3 DNA reads TGCGCCAGCAGCTTGGCCGAGGGGACCCAGCTGACCACGGCGGACGAGCAGTACTTC. This sequence encodes CASSLAEGTQLTTADEQYF.

A single count supports this clonotype. V is TRBV5-1 and J is TRBJ2-3; 13 bases agree with TRBD2. In germline, CDR1 is SGHRS, CDR2 YFSETQ. The CDR3 extends over 17 amino acids. V lost 6 bases to trimming and J lost 0 bases; unmatched junction nucleotides: 7. Here the CDR3 reads CASTKGTSGKSTDTQYF. The CDR3 DNA sequence: TGCGCCAGCACCAAAGGGACTAGCGGGAAAAGCACAGATACGCAGTATTTT.

This chain links TRBV4-3 with TRBJ2-4; TRBD1 agrees at 8 bases. V lost 1 base, J lost 7 bases, and 3 bases stayed unmatched. Germline CDR1 is LGHNA and CDR2 is YSLEER. CDR3 size: 14 residues. CDR3 protein: CASSQAWTGNIQYF. For the CDR3, the DNA is TGCGCCAGCAGCCAAGCCTGGACAGGGAACATTCAGTACTTC.

This clonotype was counted many times. The V call is TRBV18, the J call TRBJ2-5; TRBD1 aligns across 7 bases. Losses at the gene ends were 4 bases for V and 2 bases for J; bases not matched to a gene: 1. The CDR3 spans 13 residues. From germline, CDR1 is KGHSH and CDR2 LQKENI. The CDR3 DNA reads as TGTGCCAGCTCACAGGGACAGCAAGAGACCCAGTACTTC. Translation: CASSQGQQETQYF.

Only a few counts were recorded for this clonotype. The V gene is TRBV25-1, the J gene TRBJ1-2; D gene uncertain. Germline V gives CDR1 MGHDK, CDR2 SYGVNS. The CDR3 loop spans 12 amino acids. V dropped 10 bases and J dropped 1 base, with 10 bases sitting between them. CDR3 DNA sequence: TGTGCCACCCAGAAGGGTAACTATGGCTACACCTTC. Its protein is CATQKGNYGYTF.

This sequence joins TRBV7-2 and TRBJ2-3, with D unresolved. V was trimmed by 5 bases and J by 2 bases, leaving 5 bases between them. CDR1 and CDR2 from the germline V gene are SGHTA and FQGNSA. The CDR3 runs 12 residues. The CDR3 loop reads CASSDDTDTQYF. In DNA, the CDR3 is TGTGCCAGCAGCGACGACACAGATACGCAGTATTTT.

In this sample, this clonotype turned up many times. CDR3 region: CASSPPGSKAGGEYF. The CDR3, as DNA: TGTGCCAGCAGTCCCCCAGGGTCCAAGGCGGGAGGGGAGTACTTC. V and J are TRBV12-3 or TRBV12-4 and TRBJ2-7; 9 positions match TRBD2. The V gene end was trimmed by 5 bases and the J gene end by 11 bases; junction bases not matched to a gene: 16. The CDR3 covers 15 residues.

This chain connects TRBV2 to TRBJ2-7; no clear D. CDR1 and CDR2 from the germline V gene are SNHLY and FYNNEI. This CDR3 has 13 residues. The V and J ends lost 8 bases and 0 bases respectively, with 11 bases between them. CDR3 region: CASFGQSSYEQYF. The CDR3, as DNA: TGTGCCAGCTTCGGGCAGAGCTCCTACGAGCAGTACTTC.

The V and J genes are TRBV20-1 and TRBJ1-4; possibly TRBD1 for D (5 bases). This CDR3 is 13 amino acids long. Deletions cut 1 base from V and 8 bases from J, with 11 bases between. CDR1 is DFQATT, CDR2 SNEGSKA, per germline (reference sequence). CDR3 in DNA: TGCAGTGCTAGAGGAAATACAGGCGAAAAACTGTTTTTT. This codes for CSARGNTGEKLFF.

In its sample, this clonotype was seen a few times. The V and J genes are TRBV20-1 and TRBJ2-1; 8 bases map to TRBD1. CDR1 is DFQATT, CDR2 SNEGSKA, per germline (reference sequence). The CDR3 totals 14 residues. V shed 3 bases, J shed 6 bases, and the junction held 7 bases outside the gene matches. The CDR3 loop reads CSASLPRGLNEQFF. DNA of the CDR3: TGCAGTGCTAGTCTACCCAGGGGGCTCAATGAGCAGTTCTTC.

The chain couples TRBV16 to TRBJ2-7; the match to TRBD2 covers 7 bases. Germline CDR1 KGHSY, CDR2 FQNENV. V lost 3 bases, J lost 6 bases, and 11 bases stayed unmatched. CDR3 length equals 15 residues. CDR3 sequence (DNA): TGTGCCAGCAGCCAGGGAGGGACGGCGCTTCGCGAGCAGTACTTC. It encodes CASSQGGTALREQYF.

The chain combines TRBV12-3 or TRBV12-4 with TRBJ2-3, with TRBD2 matching 8 bases. The CDR3 extends over 16 amino acids. Trimming took 6 bases from V and 2 from J; bases not matched to a gene: 10. The chain's CDR3 is CASSQLAEAYTDTQYF. The CDR3 DNA is TGTGCCAGCAGCCAACTAGCGGAAGCTTACACAGATACGCAGTATTTT.